Listed below are T cell receptor beta chains from one sample, sequenced in a study of cytomegalovirus exposure and HLA in healthy donors. Some clones are missing from TCRdb's copy, which holds only in-frame ones; the method was immunoSEQ multiplex PCR. The profile covers around 88,000 clones, with around four fifths appearing a single time and around 7.5% taken by the ten largest. Sequencing was carried out using PBMCs. These TCRs come from a man aged 50 or older in good health and CMV-seropositive. CDR3s include the opening cysteine and the closing phenylalanine or tryptophan. Fields, in order: clone size, D gene, V gene, J gene, CDR3 protein, CDR3 DNA. D genes are given only for firm matches. Only some rows state a clone size, as once, few, many or a class for expanded clones.

abundance: once; d_gene: TRBD2; v_gene: TRBV30; j_gene: TRBJ2-2; CDR3aa: CAWRTSGVATGELFF; CDR3nt: TGTGCCTGGAGAACTAGCGGGGTGGCGACCGGGGAGCTGTTTTTT
abundance: few; d_gene: NA; v_gene: TRBV30; j_gene: TRBJ1-2; CDR3aa: CAWRQVAIGYTF; CDR3nt: TGTGCCTGGCGACAGGTAGCTATTGGCTACACCTTC
abundance: once; d_gene: NA; v_gene: TRBV7-9; j_gene: TRBJ2-7; CDR3aa: CASSLFLGGADEQYF; CDR3nt: TGTGCCAGCAGCTTATTCCTAGGGGGGGCCGACGAGCAGTACTTC
abundance: NA; d_gene: NA; v_gene: TRBV10-1; j_gene: TRBJ2-4; CDR3aa: CASKREGWPGSDIQYF; CDR3nt: TGCGCCAGCAAGAGAGAGGGATGGCCCGGGTCAGACATTCAGTACTTC
abundance: NA; d_gene: TRBD1; v_gene: TRBV18; j_gene: TRBJ1-6; CDR3aa: CASSPTGENSPLHF; CDR3nt: TGTGCCAGCTCACCGACAGGGGAGAATTCACCCCTCCACTTT
abundance: few; d_gene: NA; v_gene: TRBV5-4; j_gene: TRBJ1-3; CDR3aa: CASSLAGGAGNTIYF; CDR3nt: TGTGCCAGCAGCTTGGCCGGGGGGGCTGGAAACACCATATATTTT
abundance: NA; d_gene: NA; v_gene: TRBV5-1; j_gene: TRBJ1-2; CDR3aa: CASSGGGAYGYTF; CDR3nt: TGCGCCAGCAGTGGGGGGGGCGCTTATGGCTACACCTTC
abundance: NA; d_gene: NA; v_gene: TRBV6-6; j_gene: TRBJ1-1; CDR3aa: CASRRGGENTEAFF; CDR3nt: TGTGCCAGCAGACGAGGGGGGGAGAACACTGAAGCTTTCTTT
abundance: NA; d_gene: NA; v_gene: TRBV28; j_gene: TRBJ1-2; CDR3aa: CASARQGRGGYGYTF; CDR3nt: TGTGCCAGCGCCCGTCAGGGTCGAGGGGGATATGGCTACACCTTC
abundance: NA; d_gene: TRBD1; v_gene: TRBV7-9; j_gene: TRBJ1-1; CDR3aa: CSSSSSGQGATEAFF; CDR3nt: TGTTCCAGCAGCTCGAGCGGTCAGGGGGCCACTGAAGCTTTCTTT
abundance: NA; d_gene: NA; v_gene: TRBV6-5; j_gene: TRBJ2-7; CDR3aa: CASSGPPSKMYF; CDR3nt: TGTGCCAGCAGTGGGCCCCCCTCCAAGATGTACTTC
abundance: NA; d_gene: TRBD1; v_gene: TRBV27; j_gene: TRBJ1-4; CDR3aa: CASSFVVGGASKLFF; CDR3nt: TGTGCCAGCAGTTTTGTAGTAGGGGGCGCGAGTAAACTGTTTTTT
abundance: NA; d_gene: NA; v_gene: TRBV27; j_gene: TRBJ2-1; CDR3aa: CASNQDSPRECEQFF; CDR3nt: TGTGCCAGCAATCAGGACAGCCCCAGAGAGTGTGAGCAGTTCTTC
abundance: NA; d_gene: NA; v_gene: TRBV7-6; j_gene: TRBJ1-2; CDR3aa: CASSLGGDAGGYTF; CDR3nt: TGTGCCAGCAGCTTGGGGGGGGATGCGGGTGGCTACACCTTC
abundance: NA; d_gene: NA; v_gene: TRBV6-5; j_gene: TRBJ1-2; CDR3aa: CASRETGGPYGYTF; CDR3nt: TGTGCCAGCAGGGAGACAGGCGGCCCCTATGGCTACACCTTC
abundance: NA; d_gene: NA; v_gene: TRBV6-6; j_gene: TRBJ1-5; CDR3aa: CASSYSTRENQPQNF; CDR3nt: TGTGCCAGCAGTTACTCAACCAGGGAAAATCAGCCCCAGAATTTT